These 17 T cell receptor beta chains share one sample of origin, sequenced in a study of technical replicates of blood from a few donors. Produced via immunoSEQ multiplex PCR; TCRdb's table is partial and in-frame only. The data contain tens of thousands of clones, around 92% of them singletons. The sequenced sample consisted of T cells isolated from PBMCs. These receptors came from a human donor in good health.

The chain is built from TRBV6-1 and TRBJ1-5; no reliable D call. Germline-derived CDR1 and CDR2 are MNHNS and SASEGT. CDR3 size: 13 residues. V was shortened by 1 base and J by 9 bases, with 10 bases between the two germline ends. The DNA of the CDR3 is TGTGCCAGCAGTGAAGGGCCTGCTGGGCCCCAGCATTTT. Translation gives CASSEGPAGPQHF.

This sequence joins TRBV19 and TRBJ1-2; weak D call: TRBD1 (5 bases). This CDR3 has 13 amino acids. The V end lost 4 bases, the J end lost 8 bases, and 14 bases lay between the germline ends. Germline lookup yields CDR1 LNHDA and CDR2 SQIVND (reference sequence). The DNA for the CDR3 is TGTGCCAGTAGTACCCGACAGCACGAGGGCTACACCTTC. This translates into CASSTRQHEGYTF.

The chain is built from TRBV27 and TRBJ1-1; 9 bases are a match to TRBD1. CDR3 size: 16 residues. V shed 2 bases, J shed 8 bases, and the junction held 12 bases outside the gene matches. Germline V gene data show CDR1 as MNHEY and CDR2 as SMNVEV (reference sequence). The CDR3 spells CASSLGVRTGVSEAFF. For the CDR3, the DNA is TGTGCCAGCAGTTTAGGGGTCAGGACAGGGGTTTCGGAAGCTTTCTTT.

This rearrangement joins TRBV30 to TRBJ1-2, with TRBD1 matching 8 bases. The CDR3 has 13 amino acids. Per the germline V gene, CDR1 is GTSNPN and CDR2 is SVGIG (reference sequence). Germline trimming cut 3 bases from V and 6 bases from J; bases unmatched to any gene: 6. The CDR3, as DNA: TGTGCCTGGAGGGATAACAGGGGGGATGGCTACACCTTC. It specifies CAWRDNRGDGYTF.

The chain links TRBV19 to TRBJ1-1, with 11 bases aligning to TRBD1. CDR3 size: 15 residues. With V trimmed by 3 bases and J by 4 bases, 4 bases remained unmatched. Germline V gives CDR1 LNHDA, CDR2 SQIVND (reference sequence). The CDR3, as DNA: TGTGCCAGTAGTATCGGGACAGGGGGGGGCACTGAAGCTTTCTTT. The encoded protein is CASSIGTGGGTEAFF.

This clone has more than one count but fewer than ten. V is TRBV5-4 and J is TRBJ2-7; D not resolved. V shed 0 bases and J shed 5 bases, with 9 bases lying between them. Germline lookup yields CDR1 SGHNT and CDR2 YYREEE (reference sequence). The CDR3 covers 13 residues. The CDR3 spells CASSLGVEDEQYF. DNA for the CDR3: TGTGCCAGCAGCTTGGGGGTCGAGGACGAGCAGTACTTC.

The chain is built from TRBV27 and TRBJ1-5; no clear D gene. The CDR3 has 13 residues. V shed 1 base and J shed 7 bases, with 8 bases lying between them. CDR1 MNHEY and CDR2 SMNVEV come from the germline V gene (reference sequence). Here the CDR3 DNA reads TGTGCCAGCAGTTTATACCGCGGACAGCCCCAGCATTTT. Protein sequence: CASSLYRGQPQHF.

V usage is TRBV28 and J usage is TRBJ1-2; 7 bases line up with TRBD1. CDR1 MDHEN and CDR2 SYDVKM come from the germline V gene. J lost 4 bases, V lost 6 bases, and 8 bases had no gene match. This CDR3 comprises 14 residues. In nucleotides, the CDR3 is TGTGCCAGCAGCTATAACAGGGGACCCTATGGCTACACCTTC. Its translation is CASSYNRGPYGYTF.

J is TRBJ2-7 and V is TRBV25-1; D may be TRBD1 (5 bases). Trimming took 6 bases from V and 0 from J, leaving 9 bases between them. The CDR3 has 13 residues. CDR1 and CDR2 (germline): MGHDK, SYGVNS. CDR3 sequence reads: CASRDTASYEQYF. The CDR3 region has the DNA TGTGCCAGCAGGGACACTGCCTCCTACGAGCAGTACTTC.

This chain connects TRBV13 to TRBJ2-5; unclear D gene. Germline-derived CDR1 and CDR2 are PRHDT and FYEKMQ (reference sequence). V gave up 0 bases and J gave up 2 bases, with 7 bases separating them. The CDR3 is 14 amino acids. The CDR3 DNA is TGTGCCAGCAGCTTAGGGGCGGCTCAAGAGACCCAGTACTTC. Encoded protein: CASSLGAAQETQYF.

This chain joins TRBV19 and TRBJ2-7, with 14 bases fitting TRBD2. CDR1 is LNHDA and CDR2 is SQIVND in the germline V gene (reference sequence). The V segment lost 3 bases and the J segment 5 bases; nucleotides outside the gene matches: 3. This CDR3 comprises 15 residues. The CDR3 DNA reads as TGTGCCAGTAGTATGACTAGCGGGAGGGACGACGAGCAGTACTTC. It translates to CASSMTSGRDDEQYF.

The chain employs TRBV7-9 and TRBJ2-3; 10 nucleotides align to TRBD2. This CDR3 has 18 amino acids. J gave up 4 bases and V 2 bases, and 12 bases lay outside the gene matches. Germline values: CDR1 SEHNR, CDR2 FQNEAQ (reference sequence). CDR3 residues: CASSLPSGRLIGADTQYF. CDR3 nucleotide sequence: TGTGCCAGCAGCTTACCTAGCGGGAGATTGATTGGAGCAGATACGCAGTATTTT.

The chain is built from TRBV5-1 and TRBJ1-4; tentative D call: TRBD1 (5 bases). Trimming pared 2 bases from V and 0 bases from J, leaving 8 bases between. This CDR3 has 15 amino acids. Per germline, CDR1 SGHRS and CDR2 YFSETQ. The chain's CDR3 is CASSLSQATNEKLFF. The DNA of the CDR3 is TGCGCCAGCAGCTTATCACAGGCAACTAATGAAAAACTGTTTTTT.

The chain uses TRBV6-6 and TRBJ2-7; 7 nucleotides align to TRBD1. Germline CDR1 and CDR2: MNHNY and SVGAGI (reference sequence). The V segment lost 5 bases and the J segment 3 bases; nucleotides outside the gene matches: 7. CDR3 length: 14 residues. This CDR3 reads CASSLGQAHYEQYF. CDR3 bases: TGTGCCAGCAGTCTCGGACAGGCCCACTACGAGCAGTACTTC.

CDR3 loop: CASSAQPGANEKLFF. The CDR3, as DNA: TGTGCCAGCAGTGCTCAGCCAGGGGCTAATGAAAAACTGTTTTTT. This chain links TRBV2 with TRBJ1-4, with D possibly TRBD1 on 6 matching bases. This CDR3 region has 15 residues. Per germline, CDR1 SNHLY and CDR2 FYNNEI. Trimming left V 4 bases short and J 3 bases short, with 12 bases between.

This chain links TRBV19 with TRBJ2-7; unclear D gene. In germline, CDR1 is LNHDA, CDR2 SQIVND (reference sequence). V was trimmed by 2 bases and J by 4 bases, leaving 9 bases between them. There are 13 residues in the CDR3. Here the CDR3 DNA reads TGTGCCAGTAGTATACAAGGCAGGTACGAGCAGTACTTC. It encodes CASSIQGRYEQYF. The variable domain in full, with the rest retrieved from reference TRBV19 and TRBJ2-7, is DGGITQSPKYLFRKEGQNVTLSCEQNLNHDAMYWYRQDPGQGLRLIYYSQIVNDFQKGDIAEGYSVSREKKESFPLTVTSAQKNPTAFYLCASSIQGRYEQYFGPGTRLTVT.

The chain links TRBV6-6 to TRBJ1-5; TRBD1 is a possible D gene (6 bases). Deletions cut 5 bases from V and 6 bases from J, with 11 bases between. The CDR3 spans 13 residues. Per the germline V gene, CDR1 is MNHNY and CDR2 is SVGAGI (reference sequence). CDR3 sequence reads: CASSTEGVQPQHF. The CDR3 nucleotides read TGTGCCAGCAGTACAGAGGGGGTTCAGCCCCAGCATTTT.